This TCR beta chain was sequenced in a study of cytomegalovirus exposure and HLA in healthy donors. Study results and limitations: Highly shared sequence variants in one cluster were likely a sequencing artifact.

Concerning this clone: The antigen is not known.

PCR employed 60 Vbeta and 13 Jbeta primers. Measured with immunoSEQ multiplex PCR; TCRdb has only the in-frame clones, and not every one. The data show around 220,000 clones, roughly 80% seen once. The V segment lost 2 bases and the J segment 4 bases; nucleotides outside the gene matches: 5. Germline CDR1 reads MNHNS; CDR2 reads SASEGT. This CDR3 is built from 15 residues. The sequence was collected from a girl aged 2 to 9 in good health and CMV-seronegative. This chain uses TRBV6-1 with TRBJ2-7, with 10 bases aligning to TRBD1. The sequencing sample was made of PBMCs. As DNA, the CDR3 is TGTGCCAGCAGTGAACCGGGACAGGGGCGATACGAGCAGTACTTC. Its protein product is CASSEPGQGRYEQYF.